This is a list of T cell receptor beta chains from one sample in a study of identifying expanded T cells in peripheral blood. Sequencing used immunoSEQ multiplex PCR; TCRdb keeps in-frame clones, though not all of them. The sample records some 93,000 clones, 70% to 90% being singletons. Sequenced input: blood. Receptor source: a person aged 18 to 75 in good health. Each CDR3 is given with its conserved first and last residue. D genes are given only for firm matches. The listing skips clone size in some rows; elsewhere it reads once, few, many or a size class.

V gene	J gene	D gene	clone size	CDR3 DNA	CDR3 protein
TRBV6-5	TRBJ2-7	NA	NA	TGTGCCAGCAGTAACCCCCAGGGTTACGAGCAGTACTTC	CASSNPQGYEQYF
TRBV29-1	TRBJ1-2	NA	NA	TGCAGCGTCCCGACAGGAGACTATGGCTACACCTTC	CSVPTGDYGYTF
TRBV19	TRBJ1-5	TRBD1	few	TGTGCCAGTAGTCCCCGACAGGGTAATCAGCCCCAGCATTTT	CASSPRQGNQPQHF
TRBV4-2	TRBJ2-1	NA	once	TGTGCCAGCAGCCAAGAATCGGCGGATTACAATGAGCAGTTCTTC	CASSQESADYNEQFF
TRBV19	TRBJ1-2	NA	few	TGTGCCAGTAGTATAGATCTGGCAGGGTTGGACTATGGCTACACCTTC	CASSIDLAGLDYGYTF
TRBV6-5	TRBJ1-2	NA	NA	TGTGTTACGAGGAGTAACTATGGCTACACCTTC	CVTRSNYGYTF
TRBV12-5	TRBJ1-4	NA	NA	TGTGCTAGTGGTTTGGTACCCGGCAGGGTCGGTGAAAAACTGTTTTTT	CASGLVPGRVGEKLFF
TRBV19	TRBJ1-2	NA	medium-sized	TGTGCCAGTAGTATCCCCGCGGGTAACTATGGCTACACCTTC	CASSIPAGNYGYTF
TRBV27	TRBJ2-7	TRBD2	NA	TGTGCCAGCAGTCGTAGCGGGAGGGCCGGTCGGAACGAGCAGTACTTC	CASSRSGRAGRNEQYF
TRBV28	TRBJ2-1	NA	NA	TGTGCCAGCATCCAAAGCCAGGTCTCCTACAATGAGCAGTTCTTC	CASIQSQVSYNEQFF
TRBV2	TRBJ2-1	TRBD2	NA	TGTGCCAGCAGTGAAGAAAGCGGGGGGGCGTTCTTACCCATTGAGCAGTTCTTC	CASSEESGGAFLPIEQFF
TRBV7-2	TRBJ2-1	TRBD2	NA	TGTGCCAGCAGCCACCTAGCGGGAGCCTACAATGAGCAGTTCTTC	CASSHLAGAYNEQFF
TRBV5-1	TRBJ2-1	TRBD2	NA	TGCGCCAGCAGCAAACTAGCGGGAGCATACAATGAGCAGTTCTTC	CASSKLAGAYNEQFF
TRBV4-1	TRBJ1-1	NA	once	TGCGCCAGCAGCCAAGATGGCAAGCGGGTGAGGGTCAAAGCTTTCTTT	CASSQDGKRVRVKAFF
TRBV6-5	TRBJ1-2	TRBD1	NA	TGTGCCAGCAGTTCGGACAGGGTTGGCTACACCTTC	CASSSDRVGYTF
TRBV5-1	TRBJ2-2	TRBD1	NA	TGCGCCAGCAGCTTGACCGGGACAGTGAACACCGGGGAGCTGTTTTTT	CASSLTGTVNTGELFF
TRBV19	TRBJ1-5	NA	NA	TGTGCCAGTAGTATTTTGTCTGTGGGCAATCAGCCCCAGCATTTT	CASSILSVGNQPQHF
TRBV4-1	TRBJ2-3	NA	NA	TGCGCCAGCAGCCTTACAGGGCGGGGACTCACAGATACGCAGTATTTT	CASSLTGRGLTDTQYF
TRBV5-1	TRBJ2-1	NA	once	TGCGCCAGCAGCTTGGCCGGGACAAAATACAATGAGCAGTTCTTC	CASSLAGTKYNEQFF
TRBV5-1	TRBJ2-5	NA	NA	TGCGCCAGCAGCTTTAGGGAGTCGGAGACCCAGTACTTC	CASSFRESETQYF
TRBV5-1	TRBJ2-3	NA	NA	TGCGCCAGCAGCTTGGGGGACCTCGGACCCTCTAGCACAGATACGCAGTATTTT	CASSLGDLGPSSTDTQYF
TRBV5-1	TRBJ1-2	TRBD1	NA	TGCGCCAGCCGTTCTAACAACAGGGGGACCTATGGCTACACCTTC	CASRSNNRGTYGYTF